What follows are 2 T cell receptor beta chains derived from one specimen sequenced in a study. TCRdb fed the 5' RACE reads into MiXCR, producing one record per CDR3 protein. In the table there are about 57,000 distinct CDR3 sequences, 25% to 30% of which are singletons. The sequenced sample consisted of tumor-infiltrating memory CD4+ T cells sorted from the breast tumor. The subset was: memory CD4+ T cells, CD4+CD45RO+CD25-. All receptors come from a female donor with breast cancer.

As regards this clonotype: At one end the junction does not follow the germline gene, possibly because of a read error. V and J are TRBV2 and TRBJ1-5; D unresolved. The CDR3 runs 13 residues. CDR1 is SNHLY and CDR2 is FYNNEI in the germline V gene. The CDR3 DNA reads TGTGCCAGCTGTGAAGGTGGCAATCAGCCCCAGCATTTT. Protein sequence: CASCEGGNQPQHF. Together with reference TRBV2 and TRBJ1-5, the CDR3 gives the full variable domain: EPEVTQTPSHQVTQMGQEVILRCVPISNHLYFYWYRQILGQKVEFLVSFYNNEISEKSEIFDDQFSVERPDGSNFTLKIRSTKLEDSAMYFCASCEGGNQPQHFGDGTRLSIL.

The chain employs TRBV12-3 or TRBV12-4 and TRBJ1-1, with D unclear. The germline V and J ends were trimmed by 3 bases and 1 base, with 9 bases remaining between them. The CDR3 loop spans 14 amino acids. CDR3 DNA sequence: TGTGCCAGCAGTTTGGCATCCGGGAACACTGAAGCTTTCTTT. Translating gives CASSLASGNTEAFF.